This entry lists 29 T cell receptor beta chains sequenced from one sample in a study of cytomegalovirus exposure and HLA in healthy donors. The PCR employed 60 Vbeta primers together with 13 Jbeta primers. Only in-frame clones appear in the TCRdb table, and some are missing; sequencing was by immunoSEQ multiplex PCR. Of about 170,000 clones listed, approximately 70% were seen once; the top ten hold around 6.9%. The sample was PBMCs. The receptor source for this set is a man in his forties in good health and CMV-seropositive.

This chain joins TRBV7-3 and TRBJ1-2; no reliable D call. The CDR3 loop spans 16 amino acids. Trimming took off 5 bases at V and 4 bases at J, with 20 bases between the two ends. Germline values: CDR1 SGHTA, CDR2 FQGTGA. This CDR3 is CASSTRGGDAAYGYTF. CDR3 DNA: TGTGCCAGCAGCACCCGGGGAGGCGACGCTGCCTATGGCTACACCTTC.

The rearrangement links TRBV6-1 to TRBJ1-4, with unresolved D. Germline V gene data show CDR1 as MNHNS and CDR2 as SASEGT. The CDR3 runs 14 residues. Between the trimmed V and J ends, which lost 6 bases and 4 bases, there was a span of 12 bases. For the CDR3, the DNA is TGTGCCAGCAGAACTTGGCGGTATAATGAAAAACTGTTTTTT. Protein sequence: CASRTWRYNEKLFF.

This chain links TRBV7-2 with TRBJ1-6; D might be TRBD1 (5 bases). V was cut by 3 bases and J by 10 bases, with 10 bases left in between. Germline V lookup: CDR1 SGHTA, CDR2 FQGNSA. The CDR3 is 13 amino acids. The CDR3 sequence is CASSFGGQSPLHF. The CDR3 DNA is TGTGCCAGCAGCTTCGGGGGTCAATCACCCCTCCACTTT. Full variable domain (rest looked up from reference TRBV7-2 and TRBJ1-6): GAGVSQSPSNKVTEKGKDVELRCDPISGHTALYWYRQSLGQGLEFLIYFQGNSAPDKSGLPSDRFSAERTGGSVSTLTIQRTQQEDSAVYLCASSFGGQSPLHFGNGTRLTVT.

The V gene is TRBV30, the J gene TRBJ2-7; TRBD1 agrees at 10 bases. The germline V gene has CDR1 GTSNPN and CDR2 SVGIG (reference sequence). Unmatched junction bases numbered 4, after V lost 5 bases and J lost 6 bases. This CDR3 has 12 amino acids. CDR3 sequence: CAWGGQGSEQYF. CDR3 nucleotides: TGTGCCTGGGGGGGACAGGGGAGCGAGCAGTACTTC.

The table lists this clone with a few counts. The chain employs TRBV9 and TRBJ2-3; 7 bases align to TRBD2. The germline V gene has CDR1 SGDLS and CDR2 YYNGEE. V shed 0 bases, J shed 3 bases, and the junction held 10 bases outside the gene matches. This CDR3 spans 17 amino acids. The CDR3 spells CASSVGGGGGGTDTQYF. CDR3 nucleotides: TGTGCCAGCAGCGTAGGGGGCGGCGGGGGAGGGACAGATACGCAGTATTTT.

The CDR3 DNA is TGTGCCAGCAGCAATAATGTGGGACAGAGCACAGATACGCAGTATTTT. This sequence encodes CASSNNVGQSTDTQYF. This chain joins TRBV5-4 and TRBJ2-3, with 7 bases that match TRBD1. This CDR3 spans 16 amino acids. V dropped 4 bases and J dropped 0; count of bases not matched to a gene: 8. Germline V gene data show CDR1 as SGHNT and CDR2 as YYREEE (reference sequence).

In this sample, this clone turned up a few times. The rearrangement joins TRBV6-6 to TRBJ1-6, with TRBD1 matching over 7 bases. CDR3 length: 15 amino acids. The ends lost 5 bases at V and 9 bases at J; junction bases unmatched: 10. Germline-derived CDR1 and CDR2 are MNHNY and SVGAGI (reference sequence). CDR3 bases: TGTGCCAGCAGTGATTCTACAGGGGTTATTTCACCCCTCCACTTT. As protein: CASSDSTGVISPLHF.

The chain uses TRBV11-3 and TRBJ2-1; possibly TRBD1 for D (6 bases). CDR1 is SGHNT and CDR2 is YENEEA in the germline V gene. This CDR3 region has 16 residues. The ends were cut back, 5 bases at V and 0 bases at J, with 14 bases in the middle. This CDR3 reads CASSAVTGSSYNEQFF. The CDR3 DNA is TGTGCCAGCAGCGCCGTCACAGGGTCCTCCTACAATGAGCAGTTCTTC.

This chain links TRBV5-1 with TRBJ2-3, with D tentatively TRBD2 (6 bases). The CDR3 loop spans 15 amino acids. V gave up 0 bases and J gave up 2 bases, with 10 bases separating them. Germline lookup yields CDR1 SGHRS and CDR2 YFSETQ. The CDR3 nucleotides are TGCGCCAGCAGCTTGGGCGGGGAGATCACAGATACGCAGTATTTT. Its translation is CASSLGGEITDTQYF.

This sequence joins TRBV5-1 and TRBJ2-2; perhaps TRBD1 as D (6 bases). The CDR3 spans 15 residues. Trimming removed 0 bases at V and 4 bases at J, with 10 bases between. Germline V gene sequence: CDR1 SGHRS, CDR2 YFSETQ. The CDR3 spells CASSLDRVSTGELFF. For the CDR3, the DNA is TGCGCCAGCAGCTTGGACAGGGTGAGCACCGGGGAGCTGTTTTTT.

The chain employs TRBV5-4 and TRBJ1-2, with TRBD1 matching 10 bases. This CDR3 is 14 amino acids long. Trimming cost V 3 bases and J 6 bases; bases outside gene matches: 5. The germline V gene encodes CDR1 SGHNT and CDR2 YYREEE (reference sequence). The CDR3 nucleotides are TGTGCCAGCAGCTACGACAGGGGGCTTAATGGCTACACCTTC. It translates to CASSYDRGLNGYTF.

This chain links TRBV6-6 with TRBJ2-3; a weak D match, TRBD2 (6 bases). The CDR3 length is 15 residues. With 5 bases removed from V and 4 bases from J, the gap between germline ends came to 16 bases. Per the germline V gene, CDR1 is MNHNY and CDR2 is SVGAGI (reference sequence). The CDR3 region has the DNA TGTGCCAGCAGTCAGGGACTCCCGCACGCAGATACGCAGTATTTT. It encodes CASSQGLPHADTQYF.

The genes are TRBV5-6 and TRBJ1-1; unclear D gene. The CDR3 is made up of 15 amino acids. The V gene lost 4 bases and the J gene lost 1 base, with 14 bases spanning the gap. The V gene's germline CDR1 is SGHDT and CDR2 YYEEEE. The CDR3 loop reads CASSQVTAPNTEAFF. CDR3 nucleotide sequence: TGTGCCAGCAGCCAAGTAACAGCCCCGAACACTGAAGCTTTCTTT.

CDR3 region: CASSLVGQGNTEAFF. The CDR3 region has the DNA TGCGCCAGCAGCTTGGTCGGACAGGGGAACACTGAAGCTTTCTTT. J is TRBJ1-1 and V is TRBV5-1; 8 bases are a match to TRBD1. The CDR3 is 15 amino acids. V lost 0 bases to trimming and J lost 1 base; unmatched junction nucleotides: 2. Germline CDR1 SGHRS, CDR2 YFSETQ. Full variable domain (outside the CDR3, taken from reference TRBV5-1 and TRBJ1-1): KAGVTQTPRYLIKTRGQQVTLSCSPISGHRSVSWYQQTPGQGLQFLFEYFSETQRNKGNFPGRFSGRQFSNSRSEMNVSTLELGDSALYLCASSLVGQGNTEAFFGQGTRLTVV.

V usage is TRBV7-9 and J usage is TRBJ1-2; 9 bases line up with TRBD1. From germline, CDR1 is SEHNR and CDR2 FQNEAQ (reference sequence). V was pared by 4 bases and J by 14 bases, with 8 bases of the junction left unmatched. The CDR3 is 12 residues long. The CDR3: CASSSTGGAWTF. CDR3 bases: TGTGCCAGCAGCTCTACAGGGGGCGCGTGGACCTTC.

Notes on this clone: One junction end does not reproduce the germline sequence, and a read error may be involved. The J gene is TRBJ2-7, the V gene TRBV7-9; 11 bases fit TRBD2. CDR3 length: 13 amino acids. Looked up from germline, CDR1 is SEHNR and CDR2 is FQNEAQ (reference sequence). Here the CDR3 DNA reads TGTTCCAGCAGCTTAGGTAGCGGGGGGGGCCAGTACTTC. Translating gives CSSSLGSGGGQYF.

V and J are TRBV6-5 and TRBJ2-7; D is possibly TRBD2 (6 bases). This CDR3 contains 15 residues. Germline CDR1 reads MNHEY; CDR2 reads SVGAGI. The V end lost 2 bases, the J end lost 5 bases, and 16 bases lay between the germline ends. CDR3 DNA sequence: TGTGCCAGCAGTTACCGGGCCGGGAGCGCCGACGAGCAGTACTTC. Protein sequence: CASSYRAGSADEQYF.

V is TRBV9 and J is TRBJ1-2; 8 nucleotides line up with TRBD1. The CDR3 contains 15 residues. CDR1 is SGDLS, CDR2 YYNGEE, per germline. V lost 0 bases, J lost 10 bases, and 11 bases stayed unmatched. CDR3 region: CASSVEARGPLAYTF. The CDR3, as DNA: TGTGCCAGCAGCGTAGAGGCCAGGGGGCCCCTTGCCTACACCTTC.

The V call is TRBV4-3, the J call TRBJ1-6; D perhaps matches TRBD1 (6 bases). The germline CDR1 and CDR2 sequences are LGHNA and YSLEER. The CDR3 loop spans 14 amino acids. V lost 1 base and J 7 bases, leaving 8 bases between the germline ends. The CDR3 sequence: CASSQAGVNSPLHF. In DNA, the CDR3 is TGCGCCAGCAGCCAAGCAGGGGTAAATTCACCCCTCCACTTT.

V gene TRBV4-3 combines with J gene TRBJ2-7; D is unresolved. The germline CDR1 and CDR2 sequences are LGHNA and YSLEER. CDR3 length: 13 residues. With 2 bases removed from V and 7 bases from J, the gap between germline ends came to 12 bases. CDR3 sequence (DNA): TGCGCCAGCAGCCAACATTCGCTTGCGGAGCAGTACTTC. Its translation: CASSQHSLAEQYF.

The genes are TRBV6-5 and TRBJ1-1, with 9 bases identical to TRBD1. In germline, CDR1 is MNHEY, CDR2 SVGAGI. The CDR3 is 15 amino acids. Trimming cost V 4 bases and J 2 bases; bases outside gene matches: 5. CDR3 loop: CASSSQTGGNTEAFF. For the CDR3, the DNA is TGTGCCAGCAGTTCACAGACAGGGGGAAACACTGAAGCTTTCTTT.

The rearrangement uses TRBV9 and TRBJ1-1; 7 bases are a match to TRBD1. This CDR3 spans 17 amino acids. Losses at the gene ends were 3 bases for V and 0 bases for J; bases not matched to a gene: 11. Germline V gene lookup returns CDR1 SGDLS and CDR2 YYNGEE. The CDR3: CASSARTGRVVNTEAFF. Here the CDR3 DNA reads TGTGCCAGCAGCGCCCGGACAGGCCGCGTCGTGAACACTGAAGCTTTCTTT.

The V call is TRBV4-1, the J call TRBJ1-2; D remains ambiguous. V lost 2 bases and J lost 7, with 17 bases in between. The CDR3 has 15 residues. From germline, CDR1 is MGHRA and CDR2 YSYEKL. CDR3 loop: CASSQFWRGTRGYTF. Written as DNA, the CDR3 is TGCGCCAGCAGCCAATTTTGGCGCGGAACTCGTGGCTACACCTTC.

The chain is built from TRBV2 and TRBJ2-7; D is unclear. Trimming took off 6 bases at V and 6 bases at J, with 18 bases between the two ends. Germline-derived CDR1 and CDR2 are SNHLY and FYNNEI. This CDR3 region has 14 residues. Written as DNA, the CDR3 is TGTGCCAGCAGCGCGACTCAGACGGGTATCGAGCAGTACTTC. It yields the protein CASSATQTGIEQYF.

The chain is built from TRBV25-1 and TRBJ1-2, with D possibly matching TRBD1 (6 bases). The CDR3 totals 13 residues. Trimming removed 6 bases from V and 4 bases from J, with 12 bases in between. Germline V gene sequence: CDR1 MGHDK, CDR2 SYGVNS. CDR3 sequence: CASRPTGTYGYTF. Written as DNA, the CDR3 is TGTGCCAGCAGGCCAACAGGGACCTATGGCTACACCTTC.

This clone was detected only a few times. This sequence joins TRBV5-4 and TRBJ2-1; 10 nucleotides line up with TRBD2. Germline CDR1 SGHNT, CDR2 YYREEE (reference sequence). The CDR3 sequence is 17 residues long. Trimming at V came to 3 bases and at J to 6 bases, leaving 12 bases not matched to a gene. CDR3 coding DNA: TGTGCCAGCAGCTATGGCAGGGAGCGGGGGGGCCGCAATGAGCAGTTCTTC. Residues: CASSYGRERGGRNEQFF.

The chain has TRBV19 and TRBJ2-2; 10 nucleotides align to TRBD2. V shed 2 bases, J shed 6 bases, and the junction held 3 bases outside the gene matches. CDR3 size: 15 residues. The germline CDR1 and CDR2 sequences are LNHDA and SQIVND (reference sequence). The CDR3 loop is CASSISGGAAGELFF. The CDR3 coding sequence is TGTGCCAGTAGTATAAGCGGGGGGGCCGCCGGGGAGCTGTTTTTT.

J is TRBJ2-2 and V is TRBV11-2; 7 bases agree with TRBD2. The germline V gene encodes CDR1 SGHAT and CDR2 FQNNGV. V trimming: 5 bases; J trimming: 5 bases; junction bases outside the gene matches: 11. This CDR3 has 16 residues. DNA for the CDR3: TGTGCCAGCAGCCCCGGGAGGTCCTGGGGGACCGGGGAGCTGTTTTTT. Translating it yields CASSPGRSWGTGELFF.

The rearrangement joins TRBV5-4 to TRBJ2-2; TRBD1 matches 7 bases. V was clipped by 4 bases and J by 4 bases; unmatched bases: 16. The germline gives CDR1 SGHNT, CDR2 YYREEE (reference sequence). The CDR3 is 18 residues long. CDR3 DNA sequence: TGTGCCAGCAGCAAGACCGCCGGGACAGCGTCGATCACCGGGGAGCTGTTTTTT. Its protein is CASSKTAGTASITGELFF. The variable domain in full, completed from reference TRBV5-4 and TRBJ2-2, reads ETGVTQSPTHLIKTRGQQVTLRCSSQSGHNTVSWYQQALGQGPQFIFQYYREEENGRGNFPPRFSGLQFPNYSSELNVNALELDDSALYLCASSKTAGTASITGELFFGEGSRLTVL.